These 5 T cell receptor beta chains originate from one sample sequenced in a study of blood T cell repertoires in COVID-19. Repertoires were generated with immunoSEQ multiplex PCR, while TCRdb's copy carries only in-frame clones and drops some. The sample yields 190,000 or so clones, around 87% seen once. The specimen sequenced was peripheral blood. These receptors were collected from a man aged 40-50 years with active or convalescent COVID-19.

This chain uses TRBV5-6 with TRBJ2-5; 7 bases map to TRBD1. This CDR3 spans 17 amino acids. From germline, CDR1 is SGHDT and CDR2 YYEEEE. V dropped 4 bases and J dropped 0; count of bases not matched to a gene: 12. The CDR3, as DNA: TGTGCCAGCAGCGTAAAACCGGGACAGAAGTACCAAGAGACCCAGTACTTC. It is translated as CASSVKPGQKYQETQYF. The full variable domain, with the rest looked up from reference TRBV5-6 and TRBJ2-5, is DAGVTQSPTHLIKTRGQQVTLRCSPKSGHDTVSWYQQALGQGPQFIFQYYEEEERQRGNFPDRFSGHQFPNYSSELNVNALLLGDSALYLCASSVKPGQKYQETQYFGPGTRLLVL.

Notes on this clone: The sample has other DNA sequences that encode this CDR3 too. The chain carries TRBV14 and TRBJ1-1; D uncertain. V was cut by 1 base and J by 1 base, with 7 bases left in between. The V gene's germline CDR1 is SGHDN and CDR2 FVKESK. The CDR3 contains 14 residues. CDR3 region: CASSQVPGNTEAFF. In nucleotides, the CDR3 is TGTGCCAGCAGCCAAGTGCCAGGGAACACTGAAGCTTTCTTT.

The V call is TRBV7-2, the J call TRBJ1-2; 8 positions agree with TRBD1. Per germline, CDR1 SGHTA and CDR2 FQGNSA. This CDR3 spans 15 amino acids. The trim removed 1 base at V and 3 bases at J, leaving 4 bases unmatched. CDR3 amino acids: CASSLDQGADYGYTF. For the CDR3, the DNA is TGTGCCAGCAGCTTAGATCAGGGGGCGGACTATGGCTACACCTTC.

The genes are TRBV9 and TRBJ2-1, with D tentatively TRBD1 (7 bases). Trimming took 7 bases from V and 5 from J, leaving 16 bases between them. CDR1 is SGDLS, CDR2 YYNGEE, per germline. This CDR3 has 14 amino acids. CDR3 sequence: CASGAGQTHNEQFF. The CDR3 nucleotides read TGTGCCAGCGGCGCGGGACAGACTCACAATGAGCAGTTCTTC.

J is TRBJ2-2 and V is TRBV21-1; TRBD2 is the table's D call and was not checked against the DNA. TRBV21-1 counts as a pseudogene. The CDR3 totals 14 residues. CDR3 amino acids: CASSLRRGSGELFF. The CDR3 bases are TGTGCCAGCAGTTTAAGGCGGGGGTCCGGGGAGCTGTTTTTT.